This TCR beta chain was sequenced during a study of shared clonotypes between healthy human individuals. This clone was recorded once. What it recognizes is unknown. Germline V CDR1 and CDR2: WNHNN, SYGVQD (reference sequence). This CDR3 region has 17 residues. V shed 6 bases and J shed 0 bases, with 18 bases lying between them. Assay execution proceeded at the deep level. Profiled with immunoSEQ multiplex PCR; TCRdb holds only in-frame clones, not every one. The table lists 2 million or so clones, around 96% of them singletons. CD8 cells classed as naive were CD45RO-negative and positively selected for CCR7, excluding terminally differentiated effector memory CD45RA+ cells. General study points: Between a few donors, naive CD4 clonotypes were shared at a level of around 5.2%. The four-donor shared clonotypes exceeded non-shared clonotypes in generation probability, with non-shared ones scoring lower. What rarefaction showed was incomplete sorted-subset sequencing despite large depth.

The chain is built from TRBV10-1 and TRBJ2-1, with D perhaps being TRBD1 or TRBD2 (5 bases each). The TCR comes from a man between 18 and 29 years old in good health. The sample was naive CD8+ T cells sorted from blood. CDR3 DNA: TGCGCCAGCAGCCCCCTGGGGCCAGGGAGCTCCTACAATGAGCAGTTCTTC. It is translated as CASSPLGPGSSYNEQFF.